A single T cell receptor beta chain is shown here with its context. Antigen: not known. The entry originates in a study of human thymus T cells. Study-level points and caveats: Repertoires from thymus and blood appeared to show biased V and J gene usage.

Clones were sequenced by immunoSEQ multiplex PCR, and TCRdb holds only the in-frame ones, with some missing. The sample includes some 130,000 clones, approximately 96% of them seen just once. The germline V and J ends were trimmed by 0 bases and 2 bases, with 8 bases remaining between them. This CDR3 comprises 16 residues. Germline V lookup: CDR1 SGHAT, CDR2 FQNNGV. Thymus tissue was removed during corrective cardiac surgery. Donors were healthy Finnish infants having corrective surgery for congenital heart defects. The sample taken for sequencing was thymus tissue. This sequence was found in a boy under two years old with a congenital heart defect but otherwise immunologically healthy. This chain joins TRBV11-2 and TRBJ1-6; D is undetermined. The DNA of the CDR3 is TGTGCCAGCAGCTTAGATGCCGTAACCTATAATTCACCCCTCCACTTT. As protein: CASSLDAVTYNSPLHF.